This TCR beta chain derives from a study of T cell repertoires in cytomegalovirus infection (dated by TCRdb to about 2019). In terms of the full investigation: The peptide stimulations were aimed at well-studied HLA-B-restricted epitopes as well as recently identified HLA-C-restricted CMV epitopes, whose presentation resists viral immunomodulation. Because public TCR beta signatures pointed to carriage of CMV infection together with the matching HLA type, the HLA type of each donor mattered for the analysis. Paper-wide results and their limitations: In both this cohort and an independent approximately 400-donor cohort, the cumulative frequency of public TCR beta family members distinguished carriers of CMV infection plus the relevant HLA type. The ex vivo response was dominated by HLA-C-restricted CMV-specific TCR beta clonotypes, which also provided the single most frequent clonotype in two of eight donors.

For this chain, trimming is 5 bases at the V end and 4 bases at the J end, and the number of junction bases without a gene match is 13. Looking up the germline V gene yields CDR1 SGHTA and CDR2 FQGNSA. Including the terminal cysteine and phenylalanine, the CDR3 comprises 16 residues. Only the CDR3 portion is preserved as DNA: 48 bases, with reading frame beginning at the first base. Sequenced on an Illumina HiSeq 1500. TCRdb trimmed public reads at Q25 via fastp, called clones via MiXCR and kept in-frame beta chains. Merged by CDR3 protein, the rows form single entries marked with the most common genes and DNA. This sample is represented by about 570,000 distinct CDR3 sequences; 40% of them were singletons. The ten most abundant clones make up around 48% of the sample. What this sample's treatment or condition label stands for: in vitro stimulation with specific CMV peptide epitopes to enrich CMV-specific T cells.

This clonotype appeared a few times. The clone's antigen remains unknown. It has no much larger one-base neighbor in the sample; base qualities were not kept. The sequence joins TRBV7-2 to TRBJ2-7; a stretch of 8 junction bases matches TRBD2. This material consisted of cultured PBMCs, taken from culture after CMV antigen stimulation. This clonotype was obtained from a human donor in good health (CMV status not recorded). Some clones in this sample may be carry-over from other donors' samples. CDR3 loop: CASSLIAGLFFYEQYF. The nucleotides read TGTGCCAGCAGCCTAATAGCGGGACTATTCTTTTACGAGCAGTACTTC.